This entry lists 18 T cell receptor beta chains sequenced from one sample in a study of T cell repertoires in cytomegalovirus infection. TCRdb re-called the reads through MiXCR, storing one row per CDR3 protein. The sample has 600,000 to 700,000 distinct CDR3 sequences; roughly 33% are singletons. No cognate antigen is known for these TCRs. The sequencing here drew on cultured PBMCs, taken from culture after CMV antigen stimulation. The receptors shown here come from a human donor in good health (CMV status not recorded). Some clones in this sample may be carry-over from other donors' samples.

The table lists this clonotype with a few counts. The CDR3 coding sequence is TGCAGTGCTAGAGATCCGGCCAGGGGGACTGAAGCTTTCTTT. Protein sequence: CSARDPARGTEAFF. The chain joins TRBV20-1 to TRBJ1-1; 7 nucleotides agree with TRBD1. The CDR3 contains 14 residues. Germline trimming cut 0 bases from V and 5 bases from J; bases unmatched to any gene: 6. In germline, CDR1 is DFQATT, CDR2 SNEGSKA (reference sequence).

The genes are TRBV7-9 and TRBJ1-1; D possibly corresponds to TRBD1 (5 bases). V dropped 5 bases and J dropped 10 bases, with 14 bases sitting between them. Looked up from germline, CDR1 is SEHNR and CDR2 is FQNEAQ (reference sequence). The CDR3 runs to 12 residues. The CDR3 reads CASSETGYRAFF. CDR3 sequence (DNA): TGTGCCAGCAGCGAAACAGGATACCGAGCTTTCTTT.

Concerning this clonotype itself: This may be a read error, as it is one base from a much larger clone. The missing conserved phenylalanine or tryptophan at the end of this CDR3 makes a read error likely. The V call is TRBV7-2, the J call TRBJ2-7; a weak D match, TRBD2 (6 bases). Trimming shortened V by 6 bases and J by 0 bases, and 12 bases separated the two germline ends. The CDR3 extends over 14 amino acids. In germline, CDR1 is SGHTA, CDR2 FQGNSA. CDR3 sequence reads: CASRPRTTSYEQYL. In nucleotides, the CDR3 is TGTGCCAGCAGACCGAGGACTACCTCCTACGAGCAGTACCTC.

Only a few counts were recorded for this clonotype. The V call is TRBV20-1, the J call TRBJ1-1, with D uncertain. The CDR3 has 15 amino acids. Per the germline V gene, CDR1 is DFQATT and CDR2 is SNEGSKA (reference sequence). Trimming pared 6 bases from V and 1 base from J, leaving 18 bases between. CDR3 region: CSAAVSENENTEAFF. The CDR3 DNA reads as TGCAGTGCCGCGGTGTCAGAGAATGAGAACACTGAAGCTTTCTTT.

This clonotype was observed once. The chain carries TRBV5-1 and TRBJ1-3; D unclear. CDR3 length: 14 amino acids. The V end lost 0 bases, the J end lost 2 bases, and 6 bases lay between the germline ends. Germline CDR1 is SGHRS and CDR2 is YFSETQ. This CDR3 reads CASSLGQAGNTIYF. CDR3 sequence (DNA): TGCGCCAGCAGCTTGGGGCAAGCTGGAAACACCATATATTTT. The whole variable domain, filled in from reference TRBV5-1 and TRBJ1-3, reads KAGVTQTPRYLIKTRGQQVTLSCSPISGHRSVSWYQQTPGQGLQFLFEYFSETQRNKGNFPGRFSGRQFSNSRSEMNVSTLELGDSALYLCASSLGQAGNTIYFGEGSWLTVV.

This clonotype occurred a few times. The chain is built from TRBV11-2 and TRBJ2-1; the match to TRBD2 covers 13 bases. The CDR3 sequence is 16 residues long. Losses at the gene ends were 5 bases for V and 8 bases for J; bases not matched to a gene: 9. In germline, CDR1 is SGHAT, CDR2 FQNNGV. CDR3 in amino acids: CASSPTRLAGGYEQFF. The DNA for the CDR3 is TGTGCCAGCAGCCCGACGAGACTAGCGGGAGGCTATGAGCAGTTCTTC.

This chain uses TRBV5-6 with TRBJ1-6; D uncertain. V was trimmed by 4 bases and J by 8 bases, leaving 7 bases between them. CDR3 size: 12 residues. In germline, CDR1 is SGHDT, CDR2 YYEEEE. DNA for the CDR3: TGTGCCAGCAGCCGACGGTATTCACCCCTCCACTTT. It specifies CASSRRYSPLHF. The full variable domain, completed using reference TRBV5-6 and TRBJ1-6, is DAGVTQSPTHLIKTRGQQVTLRCSPKSGHDTVSWYQQALGQGPQFIFQYYEEEERQRGNFPDRFSGHQFPNYSSELNVNALLLGDSALYLCASSRRYSPLHFGNGTRLTVT.

This clonotype was counted between two and nine times. The chain joins TRBV7-9 to TRBJ2-7, with 8 bases aligning to TRBD1. With V trimmed by 5 bases and J by 5 bases, 8 bases remained unmatched. Germline V CDR1 and CDR2: SEHNR, FQNEAQ (reference sequence). This CDR3 region has 14 residues. The CDR3 is CASSPGQGWNEQYF. The CDR3 region has the DNA TGTGCCAGCAGCCCTGGACAGGGTTGGAACGAGCAGTACTTC.

The chain recombines TRBV7-1 with TRBJ2-1; D is undetermined. TRBV7-1 is placed among ORFs of uncertain function. The CDR3 consists of 15 residues. V lost 3 bases and J 3 bases, leaving 12 bases between the germline ends. The CDR3 region is CASSSRHKVYNEQFF. The DNA of the CDR3 is TGTGCCAGCAGCTCCAGGCACAAGGTCTACAATGAGCAGTTCTTC.

Only a few counts were recorded for this clonotype. This sequence joins TRBV7-2 and TRBJ2-3, with D maybe TRBD2 (7 bases). Germline CDR1 and CDR2: SGHTA and FQGNSA. The length of the CDR3 is 16 residues. V dropped 5 bases and J dropped 4 bases, with 19 bases sitting between them. This chain's CDR3 is CASSRVGGRGPDTQYF. For the CDR3, the DNA is TGTGCCAGCAGCAGGGTGGGGGGGCGGGGCCCAGATACGCAGTATTTT. The full variable domain, with the rest looked up from reference TRBV7-2 and TRBJ2-3, is GAGVSQSPSNKVTEKGKDVELRCDPISGHTALYWYRQSLGQGLEFLIYFQGNSAPDKSGLPSDRFSAERTGGSVSTLTIQRTQQEDSAVYLCASSRVGGRGPDTQYFGPGTRLTVL.

In this sample, this clonotype turned up a few times. The chain is built from TRBV7-6 and TRBJ2-7, with a tentative D call TRBD2 (7 bases). This CDR3 is built from 14 residues. V was pared by 7 bases and J by 2 bases, with 15 bases between. Germline loops: CDR1 SGHVS, CDR2 FNYEAQ. In DNA, the CDR3 is TGTGCCAGCACCTTGGGAGGGGGGGCCTACGAGCAGTACTTC. Protein: CASTLGGGAYEQYF.

The chain combines TRBV29-1 with TRBJ1-2; the D gene is possibly TRBD1 (5 bases). The V gene's germline CDR1 is SQVTM and CDR2 ANQGSEA. The CDR3 contains 11 residues. V shed 0 bases and J shed 7 bases, with 6 bases lying between them. The CDR3 here is CSVEEGPGYTF. The CDR3 coding sequence is TGCAGCGTTGAAGAGGGACCTGGCTACACCTTC.

This clonotype occurred a few times. The V call is TRBV7-2, the J call TRBJ2-5; TRBD1 might be the D (6 bases). The V gene's germline CDR1 is SGHTA and CDR2 FQGNSA. The germline V and J ends were trimmed by 1 base and 6 bases, with 18 bases remaining between them. The CDR3 loop spans 16 amino acids. CDR3 sequence reads: CASSLVIRGALKTQYF. The CDR3 nucleotides are TGTGCCAGCAGCTTAGTAATCAGGGGCGCGTTGAAGACCCAGTACTTC. The variable domain in full, with the rest retrieved from reference TRBV7-2 and TRBJ2-5, is GAGVSQSPSNKVTEKGKDVELRCDPISGHTALYWYRQSLGQGLEFLIYFQGNSAPDKSGLPSDRFSAERTGGSVSTLTIQRTQQEDSAVYLCASSLVIRGALKTQYFGPGTRLLVL.

V is TRBV5-1 and J is TRBJ2-7, with 9 bases lining up with TRBD1. This CDR3 spans 14 amino acids. Trimming at V came to 5 bases and at J to 4 bases, leaving 7 bases not matched to a gene. The germline V gene encodes CDR1 SGHRS and CDR2 YFSETQ. The CDR3 nucleotides are TGCGCCAGCAGTACAGGGGGCCCTGGGTACGAGCAGTACTTC. Amino acids: CASSTGGPGYEQYF.

The table lists this clonotype with a few counts. The J gene is TRBJ1-1, the V gene TRBV29-1, with no clear D. Germline lookup yields CDR1 SQVTM and CDR2 ANQGSEA. The V gene lost 7 bases and the J gene lost 3 bases, with 15 bases spanning the gap. This CDR3 has 13 amino acids. The CDR3 reads CSASRGRHTEAFF. The CDR3 coding sequence is TGCAGCGCTTCACGCGGCAGACACACTGAAGCTTTCTTT.

The chain couples TRBV6-5 to TRBJ1-6, with D maybe TRBD1 (5 bases). The CDR3 spans 16 residues. Germline CDR1 MNHEY, CDR2 SVGAGI. The V and J ends lost 7 bases and 6 bases respectively, with 19 bases between them. The CDR3 loop is CASKPTIGAANSPLHF. CDR3 sequence (DNA): TGTGCCAGCAAACCCACAATCGGGGCAGCTAATTCACCCCTCCACTTT.

This chain uses TRBV7-9 with TRBJ2-5; D may correspond to TRBD1 or TRBD2 (6 bases each). The germline V and J ends were trimmed by 2 bases and 4 bases, with 17 bases remaining between them. Germline CDR1 is SEHNR and CDR2 is FQNEAQ (reference sequence). This CDR3 region has 16 residues. The CDR3 nucleotides read TGTGCCAGCAGCTTAAGTTACGGGGGCTCTCGAGAGACCCAGTACTTC. As protein: CASSLSYGGSRETQYF.

V and J are TRBV12-3 or TRBV12-4 and TRBJ2-1; D remains ambiguous. The CDR3 is 10 amino acids. The V and J ends lost 6 bases and 9 bases respectively, with 6 bases between them. CDR3 in amino acids: CASSRVEQFF. The CDR3 coding sequence is TGTGCCAGCAGCCGAGTTGAGCAGTTCTTC.